The 9 T cell receptor beta chains below come from one sample, sequenced in a study of cytomegalovirus exposure and HLA in healthy donors. The study ran its PCR with 60 Vbeta and 13 Jbeta primers. This table comes from immunoSEQ multiplex PCR, and its TCRdb copy is limited to in-frame clones, with some not included. The sample includes about 160,000 clones, approximately 75% seen only once; the top ten take less than 2%. The sequenced sample was PBMCs. All receptors derive from a woman in her late teens or twenties in good health and CMV-seronegative.

The chain couples TRBV5-8 to TRBJ1-1, with TRBD1 matching over 7 bases. With 4 bases clipped from V and 7 bases from J, the junction kept 7 bases outside the gene matches. This CDR3 contains 13 residues. Germline assignment: CDR1 SGHTS and CDR2 YDEGEE. The CDR3 protein is CASSRDRRIEAFF. The CDR3, as DNA: TGTGCCAGCAGCCGGGACAGAAGGATTGAAGCTTTCTTT.

This clone occurred a few times. The chain carries TRBV5-5 and TRBJ2-2; maybe TRBD1 (6 bases). Trimming took off 6 bases at V and 4 bases at J, with 16 bases between the two ends. Germline V lookup: CDR1 SGHKS, CDR2 YYEKEE (reference sequence). The CDR3 extends over 15 amino acids. The CDR3 here is CASTYGEGVTGELFF. The CDR3 DNA reads as TGTGCCAGCACCTATGGAGAGGGGGTCACCGGGGAGCTGTTTTTT. Drawing the rest from reference TRBV5-5 and TRBJ2-2, the complete variable domain is DAGVTQSPTHLIKTRGQQVTLRCSPISGHKSVSWYQQVLGQGPQFIFQYYEKEERGRGNFPDRFSARQFPNYSSELNVNALLLGDSALYLCASTYGEGVTGELFFGEGSRLTVL.

The chain is built from TRBV10-3 and TRBJ2-7, with D unresolved. V gave up 0 bases and J gave up 1 base, with 10 bases separating them. The CDR3 extends over 15 amino acids. Germline values: CDR1 ENHRY, CDR2 SYGVKD. In DNA form, the CDR3 reads TGTGCCATCAGTGAGTCGAAGCGCAGTTCCTACGAGCAGTACTTC. This codes for CAISESKRSSYEQYF.

The V gene is TRBV5-4, the J gene TRBJ1-5, with 8 bases matching TRBD1. The V segment lost 0 bases and the J segment 1 base; nucleotides outside the gene matches: 6. The germline CDR1 and CDR2 sequences are SGHNT and YYREEE (reference sequence). This CDR3 spans 17 amino acids. Written as DNA, the CDR3 is TGTGCCAGCAGCTTGGAGGACAGGGAGGAAAGCAATCAGCCCCAGCATTTT. It specifies CASSLEDREESNQPQHF.

To note about this clone: Its ends do not fully match the called genes, so a read error is possible. The chain carries TRBV7-9 and TRBJ2-7, with D possibly matching TRBD1 (6 bases). Germline loops: CDR1 SEHNR, CDR2 FQNEAQ (reference sequence). The CDR3 loop spans 14 amino acids. In DNA, the CDR3 is TGTTCCAGCAGCGCTAGCAGCGGACAGATCTCGGAGTACTTC. This codes for CSSSASSGQISEYF.

This clone appeared a single time. The V gene is TRBV7-3, the J gene TRBJ1-2; 8 bases match TRBD1. The CDR3 is made up of 13 amino acids. Germline V gives CDR1 SGHTA, CDR2 FQGTGA. The V gene end was trimmed by 2 bases and the J gene end by 8 bases; junction bases not matched to a gene: 4. CDR3 DNA: TGTGCCAGCAGCTTAGCGCAGGGGGCCGGCTACACCTTC. It translates to CASSLAQGAGYTF.

This sequence joins TRBV5-1 and TRBJ2-2, with 10 nucleotides matching TRBD2. V was pared by 1 base and J by 5 bases, with 11 bases of the junction left unmatched. Germline-derived CDR1 and CDR2 are SGHRS and YFSETQ. The CDR3 is 18 residues long. The CDR3 DNA reads as TGCGCCAGCAGCTTGAGATCCAGCGGGGGGGGAAAAACCGGGGAGCTGTTTTTT. Translating gives CASSLRSSGGGKTGELFF.

This clone occurred a few times. The J gene is TRBJ1-1, the V gene TRBV5-1, with D possibly matching TRBD1 (5 bases). V lost 2 bases and J lost 4, with 15 bases in between. The CDR3 has 15 amino acids. CDR1 and CDR2 (germline): SGHRS, YFSETQ. This CDR3 reads CASSFQQGRSTEAFF. CDR3 nucleotides: TGCGCCAGCAGCTTTCAGCAGGGCCGCTCCACTGAAGCTTTCTTT.

The chain links TRBV7-8 to TRBJ1-5; TRBD1 is a possible D gene (5 bases). V lost 1 base and J 7 bases, leaving 17 bases between the germline ends. This CDR3 spans 16 amino acids. CDR1 SGHVS and CDR2 FQNEAQ come from the germline V gene. The CDR3 bases are TGTGCCAGCAGCTTAGAGGTGGCCAGGGTCATCCAGCCCCAGCATTTT. This translates into CASSLEVARVIQPQHF.